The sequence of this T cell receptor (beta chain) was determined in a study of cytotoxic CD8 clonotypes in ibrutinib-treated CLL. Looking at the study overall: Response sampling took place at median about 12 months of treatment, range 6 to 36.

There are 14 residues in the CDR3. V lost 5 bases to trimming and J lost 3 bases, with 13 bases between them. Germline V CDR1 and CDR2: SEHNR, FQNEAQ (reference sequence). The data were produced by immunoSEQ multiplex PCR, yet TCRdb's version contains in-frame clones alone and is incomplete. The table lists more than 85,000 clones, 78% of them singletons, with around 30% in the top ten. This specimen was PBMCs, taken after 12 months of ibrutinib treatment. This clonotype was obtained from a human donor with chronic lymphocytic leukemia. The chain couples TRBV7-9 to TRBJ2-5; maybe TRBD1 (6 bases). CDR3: CASSPPQGKETQYF. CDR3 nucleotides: TGTGCCAGCAGCCCCCCCCAGGGGAAAGAGACCCAGTACTTC.